The clone carrying this T cell receptor beta chain was observed many times. The data stem from a study of T cells in Graves' hyperthyroidism and ophthalmopathy. The source material, RNA transcripts, was used to amplify TCR beta CDR3 regions. During a first-round RT-PCR of the TCR CDR3, the HTBI primer set was used. TCRdb reprocessed the multiplex PCR reads with MiXCR, giving one entry per CDR3 protein. The data hold over 350,000 distinct CDR3 sequences, with roughly 13% observed a single time. Germline V lookup: CDR1 MNHEY, CDR2 SMNVEV (reference sequence). V lost 2 bases to trimming and J lost 8 bases, with 12 bases between them. The CDR3 loop spans 13 amino acids.

The sample comprised blood. This receptor was identified in a man in his fifties or sixties with Graves' ophthalmopathy. The gene calls are TRBV27 and TRBJ1-2; D might be TRBD1 (6 bases). In DNA form, the CDR3 reads TGTGCCAGCAGTTTAGCAGGGGAACACGGCTACACCTTC. This encodes CASSLAGEHGYTF.